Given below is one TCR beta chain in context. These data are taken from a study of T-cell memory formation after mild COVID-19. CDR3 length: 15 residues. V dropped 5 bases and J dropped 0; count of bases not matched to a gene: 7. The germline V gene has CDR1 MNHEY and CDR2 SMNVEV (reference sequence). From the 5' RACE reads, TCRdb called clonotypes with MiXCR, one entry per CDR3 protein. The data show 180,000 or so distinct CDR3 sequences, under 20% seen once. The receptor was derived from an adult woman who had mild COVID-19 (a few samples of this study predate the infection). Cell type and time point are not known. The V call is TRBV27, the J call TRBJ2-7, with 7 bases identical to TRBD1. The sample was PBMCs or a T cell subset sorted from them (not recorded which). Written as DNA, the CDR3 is TGTGCCAGCAGTCGACAGGGACCCAGCTCCTACGAGCAGTACTTC. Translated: CASSRQGPSSYEQYF.